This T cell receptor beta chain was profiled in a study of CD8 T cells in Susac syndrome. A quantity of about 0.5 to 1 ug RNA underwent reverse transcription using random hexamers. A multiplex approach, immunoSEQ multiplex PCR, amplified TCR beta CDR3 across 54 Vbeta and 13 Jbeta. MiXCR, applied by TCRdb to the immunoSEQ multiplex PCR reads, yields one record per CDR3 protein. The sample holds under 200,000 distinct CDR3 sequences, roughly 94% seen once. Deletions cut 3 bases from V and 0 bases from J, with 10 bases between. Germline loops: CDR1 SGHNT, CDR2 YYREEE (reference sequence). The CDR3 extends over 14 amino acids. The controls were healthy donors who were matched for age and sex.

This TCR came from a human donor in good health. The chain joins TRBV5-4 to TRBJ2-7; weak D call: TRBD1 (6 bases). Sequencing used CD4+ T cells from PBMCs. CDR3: CASSSGVPSYEQYF. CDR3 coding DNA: TGTGCCAGCAGCTCAGGGGTCCCCTCCTACGAGCAGTACTTC.